The subject of this entry is one T cell receptor beta chain. Antigen specificity is unknown. The V gene end was trimmed by 5 bases and the J gene end by 5 bases; junction bases not matched to a gene: 12. CDR3 length equals 17 residues. These data come from a study of response to subunit inactivated influenza vaccine. The study, taken as a whole, reports: The authors offered the suggestion that each seasonal influenza vaccination recruits few new T cells.

TCRdb re-called the RT-PCR reads through MiXCR, storing one row per CDR3 protein. The profile shows approximately 530,000 distinct CDR3 sequences, approximately 12% of them singletons. The sample consisted of PBMCs from blood, taken about 6 weeks after vaccination. This chain joins TRBV12-3 or TRBV12-4 and TRBJ2-1; TRBD2 agrees at 10 bases. The clonotype originates from a man between 45 and 60 years old who received an inactivated influenza vaccine. The CDR3 nucleotides are TGTGCCAGCAGTCCCCAGCTAGCGGGGGCTTCCGACAATGAGCAGTTCTTC. This gives the protein CASSPQLAGASDNEQFF.